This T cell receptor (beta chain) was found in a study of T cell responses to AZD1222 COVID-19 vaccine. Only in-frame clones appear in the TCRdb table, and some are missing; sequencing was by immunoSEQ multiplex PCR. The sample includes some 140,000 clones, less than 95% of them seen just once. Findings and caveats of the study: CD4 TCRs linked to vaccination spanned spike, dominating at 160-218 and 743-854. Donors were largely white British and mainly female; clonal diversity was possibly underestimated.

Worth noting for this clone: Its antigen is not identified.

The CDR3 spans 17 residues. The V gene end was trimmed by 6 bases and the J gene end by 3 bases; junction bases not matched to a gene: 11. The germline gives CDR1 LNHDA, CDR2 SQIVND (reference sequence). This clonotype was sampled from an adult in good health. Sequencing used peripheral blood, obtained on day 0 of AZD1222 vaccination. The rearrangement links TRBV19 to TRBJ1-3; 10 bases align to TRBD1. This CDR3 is CASRGGRDRGFGNTIYF. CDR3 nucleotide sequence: TGTGCCAGTAGAGGAGGCCGGGACAGGGGCTTTGGAAACACCATATATTTT.